Following are 16 T cell receptor beta chains from one sample sequenced in a study of shared clonotypes between healthy human individuals. Here immunoSEQ multiplex PCR was the method, and the copy in TCRdb shows in-frame clones only, minus some. The sample has 2,100,000 or so clones; approximately 96% are singletons. Sequenced material: naive CD4+ T cells sorted from blood. As for subset: CD45RA+ positively selected. These receptor sequences come from a man in his late teens or twenties in good health.

The CDR3 sequence is CASSLRGSGQTQYF. CDR3 DNA: TGCGCCAGCAGCCTCCGTGGGTCCGGGCAGACCCAGTACTTC. The chain has TRBV5-1 and TRBJ2-5; D gene unclear. Trimming shortened V by 4 bases and J by 6 bases, and 16 bases separated the two germline ends. The CDR3 is 14 amino acids. Germline CDR1 reads SGHRS; CDR2 reads YFSETQ.

This chain connects TRBV10-1 to TRBJ2-7; TRBD1 matches at 7 bases. Germline-derived CDR1 and CDR2 are WNHNN and SYGVQD (reference sequence). The V segment lost 5 bases and the J segment 4 bases; nucleotides outside the gene matches: 5. The CDR3 length is 13 residues. The CDR3 bases are TGCGCCAGCAGTAATACAGGGGTGTACGAGCAGTACTTC. It yields the protein CASSNTGVYEQYF.

CDR3 bases: TGTGCCAGCAGTGGTCGGACTAGCGGGAAAGGTGGCGGGGAGCTGTTTTTT. Amino acid sequence: CASSGRTSGKGGGELFF. V and J are TRBV25-1 and TRBJ2-2; 12 bases line up with TRBD2. CDR1 is MGHDK, CDR2 SYGVNS, per germline. This CDR3 comprises 17 residues. V lost 4 bases to trimming and J lost 7 bases; unmatched junction nucleotides: 10. The full variable domain, rest sourced from reference TRBV25-1 and TRBJ2-2, is EADIYQTPRYLVIGTGKKITLECSQTMGHDKMYWYQQDPGMELHLIHYSYGVNSTEKGDLSSESTVSRIRTEHFPLTLESARPSHTSQYLCASSGRTSGKGGGELFFGEGSRLTVL.

This clone is a singleton in its sample. Other DNA variants within this sample encode the same CDR3. V gene TRBV10-1 combines with J gene TRBJ1-3; D is undetermined. Trimming took off 0 bases at V and 1 base at J, with 4 bases between the two ends. The germline V gene encodes CDR1 WNHNN and CDR2 SYGVQD (reference sequence). The CDR3 spans 14 residues. The CDR3 is CASSESGSGNTIYF. CDR3 sequence (DNA): TGCGCCAGCAGTGAGTCCGGGTCTGGAAACACCATATATTTT.

The chain carries TRBV5-1 and TRBJ2-5; TRBD2 matches at 9 bases. CDR1 is SGHRS, CDR2 YFSETQ, per germline. The ends lost 1 base at V and 5 bases at J; junction bases unmatched: 3. The CDR3 loop spans 14 amino acids. The chain's CDR3 is CASSLLAGRETQYF. The CDR3, as DNA: TGCGCCAGCAGCTTGCTAGCGGGACGGGAGACCCAGTACTTC.

J is TRBJ2-3 and V is TRBV6-1; D is unresolved. Germline loops: CDR1 MNHNS, CDR2 SASEGT. CDR3 size: 14 residues. V lost 2 bases, J lost 0 bases, and 6 bases lay in between. CDR3 sequence reads: CASSEQRSTDTQYF. CDR3 coding DNA: TGTGCCAGCAGTGAACAGCGTAGCACAGATACGCAGTATTTT.

The chain combines TRBV19 with TRBJ1-5; 9 bases are a match to TRBD1. The CDR3 is made up of 13 amino acids. The germline V gene has CDR1 LNHDA and CDR2 SQIVND (reference sequence). With 9 bases clipped from V and 3 bases from J, the junction kept 3 bases outside the gene matches. The CDR3 nucleotides read TGTGCCAGACAGGGGGCGGACAATCAGCCCCAGCATTTT. Its protein is CARQGADNQPQHF.

The V gene is TRBV7-2, the J gene TRBJ2-2; TRBD2 is a possible D gene (6 bases). Germline CDR1 reads SGHTA; CDR2 reads FQGNSA. The CDR3 spans 16 residues. Trimming took 3 bases from V and 4 from J, leaving 15 bases between them. CDR3 sequence reads: CASSFLAGTVTGELFF. The CDR3 bases are TGTGCCAGCAGCTTCCTCGCGGGGACCGTCACCGGGGAGCTGTTTTTT.

Turning to this clone: Other nucleotide sequences in the sample specify the same CDR3. V and J are TRBV18 and TRBJ1-1; D uncertain. CDR3 length: 13 amino acids. Deletions cut 3 bases from V and 5 bases from J, with 10 bases between. CDR1 is KGHSH, CDR2 LQKENI, per germline. For the CDR3, the DNA is TGTGCCAGCTCACCGCCCATCAATACTGAAGCTTTCTTT. Its translation: CASSPPINTEAFF.

This chain uses TRBV27 with TRBJ2-7, with 13 bases that match TRBD2. CDR3 length: 15 residues. V lost 4 bases, J lost 8 bases, and 8 bases stayed unmatched. Germline CDR1 and CDR2: MNHEY and SMNVEV (reference sequence). CDR3 sequence reads: CASSYRTSGSTKQYF. For the CDR3, the DNA is TGTGCCAGCAGTTACCGGACTAGCGGGAGCACCAAGCAGTACTTC.

The chain couples TRBV5-1 to TRBJ2-1; D could derive from TRBD1 or TRBD2 (6 bases each). This CDR3 is 15 amino acids long. V was cut by 4 bases and J by 4 bases, with 15 bases left in between. Germline lookup yields CDR1 SGHRS and CDR2 YFSETQ. The CDR3 spells CASSRGSTGYNEQFF. CDR3 sequence (DNA): TGCGCCAGCAGCCGGGGGTCGACAGGATACAATGAGCAGTTCTTC.

This clone was recorded only once. The V gene is TRBV7-2, the J gene TRBJ1-5; possible D gene TRBD1, 5 bases. The CDR3 is made up of 14 amino acids. The germline CDR1 and CDR2 sequences are SGHTA and FQGNSA. The V end was cut by 1 base, the J end by 9 bases, with 13 bases between. The CDR3 here is CASSLVIRVPPQHF. For the CDR3, the DNA is TGTGCCAGCAGCTTAGTTATCAGGGTCCCGCCCCAGCATTTT. The complete variable domain, with remaining parts taken from reference TRBV7-2 and TRBJ1-5, reads GAGVSQSPSNKVTEKGKDVELRCDPISGHTALYWYRQSLGQGLEFLIYFQGNSAPDKSGLPSDRFSAERTGGSVSTLTIQRTQQEDSAVYLCASSLVIRVPPQHFGDGTRLSIL.

V is TRBV5-1 and J is TRBJ2-5, with 7 bases matching TRBD2. Trimming removed 6 bases from V and 0 bases from J; junction bases left unmatched: 11. The CDR3 sequence is 16 residues long. Germline values: CDR1 SGHRS, CDR2 YFSETQ. The DNA for the CDR3 is TGCGCCAGCATCCAGGGCGGCGGGGGAAACCAAGAGACCCAGTACTTC. Translated: CASIQGGGGNQETQYF.

The V call is TRBV28, the J call TRBJ1-4, with TRBD1 as a possible D gene (6 bases). Trimming shortened V by 10 bases and J by 3 bases, and 18 bases separated the two germline ends. Germline V CDR1 and CDR2: MDHEN, SYDVKM. This CDR3 contains 15 residues. DNA of the CDR3: TGTGCCACCGCTACGGGGGGGCAGGCTAATGAAAAACTGTTTTTT. Translating it yields CATATGGQANEKLFF. Full variable domain (missing parts from reference TRBV28 and TRBJ1-4): DVKVTQSSRYLVKRTGEKVFLECVQDMDHENMFWYRQDPGLGLRLIYFSYDVKMKEKGDIPEGYSVSREKKERFSLILESASTNQTSMYLCATATGGQANEKLFFGSGTQLSVL.

The V call is TRBV7-9, the J call TRBJ1-2, with D hard to call. The CDR3 runs to 15 residues. Germline-derived CDR1 and CDR2 are SEHNR and FQNEAQ (reference sequence). The V end was cut by 5 bases, the J end by 7 bases, with 20 bases between. For the CDR3, the DNA is TGTGCCAGCAGCCCGCGGGAGGGTCGGGAGTCTGGCTACACCTTC. Its translation: CASSPREGRESGYTF.

V gene TRBV4-1 combines with J gene TRBJ1-2; D is uncertain. The V gene's germline CDR1 is MGHRA and CDR2 YSYEKL. The length of the CDR3 is 15 residues. Deletions cut 4 bases from V and 2 bases from J, with 14 bases between. The CDR3 DNA reads TGCGCCAGCAGCCCTACTACAGTTGAGAACTATGGCTACACCTTC. Amino acid sequence: CASSPTTVENYGYTF.